This paragraph reports one T cell receptor (beta chain). This sample is drawn from a study of blood T cell repertoires in COVID-19. Study context: Acute and convalescent COVID-19 specimens originated in the United States, Italy and Spain.

TCRdb's table, derived via immunoSEQ multiplex PCR, lists solely in-frame clones and lacks some. The sample includes roughly 190,000 clones, 82% of them seen just once. Losses at the gene ends were 3 bases for V and 4 bases for J; bases not matched to a gene: 5. The CDR3 has 14 amino acids. Germline V gene data show CDR1 as SGHRS and CDR2 as YFSETQ. This receptor was identified in an older woman with acute COVID-19. The chain is built from TRBV5-1 and TRBJ2-5; TRBD2 matches 8 bases. Sequencing used PBMCs or T cells enriched from blood (not recorded which). This CDR3 reads CASSSPGGAETQYF. The CDR3 DNA is TGCGCCAGCAGCTCCCCGGGGGGGGCAGAGACCCAGTACTTC. Complete variable domain (other parts from reference TRBV5-1 and TRBJ2-5): KAGVTQTPRYLIKTRGQQVTLSCSPISGHRSVSWYQQTPGQGLQFLFEYFSETQRNKGNFPGRFSGRQFSNSRSEMNVSTLELGDSALYLCASSSPGGAETQYFGPGTRLLVL.